Reported below is one T cell receptor beta chain. Its specificity is not known. The primer mix had 60 Vbeta and 13 Jbeta primers. TCRdb's copy holds only in-frame clones and misses some; the assay was immunoSEQ multiplex PCR. The sample features some 200,000 clones, with almost 0.75% in its top ten. With 4 bases removed from V and 8 bases from J, the gap between germline ends came to 7 bases. This CDR3 has 11 amino acids. Germline CDR1 SGDLS, CDR2 YYNGEE. The entry originates in a study of cytomegalovirus exposure and HLA in healthy donors. Findings of the study overall: Among the most significant clusters, several appeared linked to common viral pathogens in a later analysis. Across HLA loci, a later analysis found differing TCR association rates, with DRB1 most and HLA-C fewest. Overall, approximately 150 TCR beta chains were annotated as cytomegalovirus-associated.

This clonotype was sampled from a boy younger than 18 in good health and CMV-seronegative. This chain links TRBV9 with TRBJ2-1; D call uncertain. The sequencing input was PBMCs. Written as DNA, the CDR3 is TGTGCCAGCAGCTACTTGGATGAGCAGTTCTTC. Translated: CASSYLDEQFF.